This TCR beta chain appears in the sequencing data of a study of blood T cell repertoires in COVID-19. Study details: Material from acute and convalescent COVID-19 was sourced from the United States, Italy and Spain.

Profiled with immunoSEQ multiplex PCR; TCRdb holds only in-frame clones, not every one. The table records 70,000 or so clones, around nine tenths of them present only once. Only one count was recorded for this clone. V lost 3 bases, J lost 2 bases, and 5 bases lay in between. This CDR3 spans 13 amino acids. The germline CDR1 and CDR2 sequences are GTSNPN and SVGIG (reference sequence). V and J are TRBV30 and TRBJ2-6; the D is unclear. Sequenced input: peripheral blood. The receptor comes from a woman aged 55-70 years with acute or convalescent COVID-19. The CDR3 is CAWSLPGANVLTF. CDR3 coding DNA: TGTGCCTGGAGCCTACCTGGGGCCAACGTCCTGACTTTC.